Given below is one TCR beta chain in context. These data are taken from a study of blood T cell repertoires in COVID-19. Study at large: Samples came from the United States, Italy and Spain, spanning acute and convalescent COVID-19. In each case, the material was cDNA or gDNA derived from T cells, B-cell-depleted T cells, or PBMCs.

In the original workflow: Reference gene primer amplification in the assay estimated nucleated cell counts. Sequencing used immunoSEQ multiplex PCR; TCRdb keeps in-frame clones, though not all of them. For V, J and clone size, that table is used; D and trimming come from the DNA. Of about 160,000 clones listed, about nine tenths are singletons. The germline V gene has CDR1 KGHSH and CDR2 LQKENI. The trim removed 3 bases at V and 0 bases at J, leaving 7 bases unmatched. This CDR3 has 16 residues. This sequence joins TRBV18 and TRBJ1-2, with 7 bases aligning to TRBD1. The sample taken for sequencing was peripheral blood. The TCR comes from a woman aged 55-70 years with active or convalescent COVID-19. CDR3 loop: CASSPLTTGTNYGYTF. CDR3 nucleotides: TGTGCCAGCTCACCTTTGACGACAGGGACTAACTATGGCTACACCTTC.